This entry describes one T cell receptor beta chain. Trimming cost V 4 bases and J 1 base, with 13 bases left between them. Germline V gene lookup returns CDR1 MNHEY and CDR2 SMNVEV (reference sequence). This CDR3 is 15 amino acids long. The entry originates in a study of blood T cell repertoires in COVID-19. As handled by the study authors: Estimation of nucleated cell counts was performed using reference gene primer amplification. TCRdb's copy holds only in-frame clones and misses some; the assay was immunoSEQ multiplex PCR. Clone size and the V and J calls come from that table; the DNA yielded D and trimming. The repertoire includes under 150,000 clones, approximately 85% of them detected once, and approximately 5.1% sits in the top ten.

Sequenced material: peripheral blood. This TCR came from a woman in her sixties with COVID-19, enrolled during active disease. The chain combines TRBV27 with TRBJ1-2; D might be TRBD1 (6 bases). CDR3 DNA sequence: TGTGCCAGCAGTTCCCGGACAGCCGATAACTATGGCTACACCTTC. Translation: CASSSRTADNYGYTF.